This T cell receptor beta chain is from a study of breast tumors, draining lymph nodes, adjacent tissues. Overall study findings and caveats: Tumor T cell lymph node origin was a supported hypothesis, not proven.

This clonotype was seen just once. The antigen remains undetermined. Germline CDR1 reads SNHLY; CDR2 reads FYNNEI. Trimming took off 7 bases at V and 3 bases at J, with 16 bases between the two ends. The CDR3 runs to 14 residues. TCRdb called the multiplex PCR reads again in MiXCR, with one record for every CDR3 protein. The repertoire holds about 15,000 distinct CDR3 sequences, with 55% as singletons. Sequenced sample: tumor-adjacent breast tissue. The rearrangement uses TRBV2 and TRBJ2-7; D might be TRBD1 (6 bases). The source of this sequence is a female donor with breast cancer. Some clones in this sample may be carry-over from other donors' samples. The CDR3 loop is CASNPGHGLYEQYF. Written as DNA, the CDR3 is TGTGCCAGCAACCCGGGACACGGCCTCTACGAGCAGTACTTC.